The entry that follows covers one T cell receptor (beta chain) sequence. The antigen is not known. This entry is derived from a study of cytomegalovirus exposure and HLA in healthy donors. Study summary: Earlier sequencing of some 180 million T cells yielded approximately 100 million unique TCR beta sequences. Study-wide findings and caveats: Later work showed greater clonal expansion in HLA-associated TCR beta chains than in equally common others.

Whereas donors were nominally healthy upon sampling, unrecorded immune exposures were probable. The primer mix had 60 Vbeta and 13 Jbeta primers. Clones were sequenced by immunoSEQ multiplex PCR, and TCRdb holds only the in-frame ones, with some missing. Of about 130,000 clones detected, more than 60% appear once; the ten largest clones hold more than 2%. The CDR3 has 16 residues. Germline V lookup: CDR1 LNHDA, CDR2 SQIVND (reference sequence). J was trimmed by 2 bases and V by 5 bases; bases with no gene match: 5. Input material: PBMCs. The source of this sequence is a middle-aged woman in good health and CMV-seropositive. The V gene is TRBV19, the J gene TRBJ2-6, with 8 bases identical to TRBD1. CDR3 sequence reads: CASSADRAAGANVLTF. DNA of the CDR3: TGTGCCAGTAGTGCGGACAGGGCCGCTGGGGCCAACGTCCTGACTTTC.